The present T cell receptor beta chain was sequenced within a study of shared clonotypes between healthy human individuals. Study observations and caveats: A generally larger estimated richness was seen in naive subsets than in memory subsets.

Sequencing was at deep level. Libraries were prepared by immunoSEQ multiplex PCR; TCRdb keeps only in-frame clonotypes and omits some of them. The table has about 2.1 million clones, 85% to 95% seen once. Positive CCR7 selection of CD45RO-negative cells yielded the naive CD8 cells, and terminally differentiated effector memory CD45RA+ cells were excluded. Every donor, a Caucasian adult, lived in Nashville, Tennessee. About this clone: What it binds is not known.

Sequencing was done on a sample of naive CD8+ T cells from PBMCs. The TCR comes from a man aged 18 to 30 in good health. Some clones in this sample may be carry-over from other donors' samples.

This chain's CDR3 is CASSEGTSGRGTDTQYF. In nucleotides, the CDR3 is TGTGCCAGCAGCGAAGGGACTAGCGGGAGGGGAACAGATACGCAGTATTTT. The chain carries TRBV9 and TRBJ2-3, with 16 bases matching TRBD2. Germline V lookup: CDR1 SGDLS, CDR2 YYNGEE. This CDR3 has 17 residues. The V and J ends lost 3 bases and 3 bases, in that order; junction bases with no gene match: 4.